This passage covers 22 T cell receptor beta chains from one sample sequenced in a study of blood T cell repertoires in COVID-19. The protocol was immunoSEQ multiplex PCR, while the TCRdb copy is restricted to in-frame clones and leaves out a portion. This table has fewer than 500,000 clones, around 87% appearing once. The sample was PBMCs or T cells enriched from blood (not recorded which). The receptors stem from a woman aged 18 to 35 who had recovered from COVID-19.

This chain connects TRBV24-1 to TRBJ1-1; perhaps TRBD1 as D (5 bases). The V gene's germline CDR1 is KGHDR and CDR2 SFDVKD. V lost 4 bases and J 5 bases, leaving 16 bases between the germline ends. This CDR3 spans 15 amino acids. Here the CDR3 reads CATSEAGGVGTEAFF. The DNA for the CDR3 is TGTGCCACCAGTGAGGCCGGGGGGGTCGGAACTGAAGCTTTCTTT.

CDR3: CSTRADYNEQFF. CDR3 DNA sequence: TGCAGCACCCGCGCCGACTACAATGAGCAGTTCTTC. This chain links TRBV29-1 with TRBJ2-1; D call uncertain. The germline V gene has CDR1 SQVTM and CDR2 ANQGSEA. The CDR3 spans 12 residues. V shed 8 bases and J shed 3 bases, with 11 bases lying between them.

The V call is TRBV3-1 (or the pseudogene TRBV3-2), the J call TRBJ2-7, with a tentative D call TRBD2 (6 bases). The germline V gene has CDR1 LGHDT and CDR2 YNNKEL (reference sequence). There are 15 residues in the CDR3. V was clipped by 5 bases and J by 3 bases, with 17 bases between them. The CDR3 sequence is CASSGERGDNYEQYF. DNA of the CDR3: TGTGCCAGCAGCGGGGAGCGCGGGGATAACTACGAGCAGTACTTC.

V is TRBV18 and J is TRBJ1-3, with 9 bases lining up with TRBD1. The CDR3 consists of 17 residues. The germline V gene encodes CDR1 KGHSH and CDR2 LQKENI. V trimming: 3 bases; J trimming: 3 bases; junction bases outside the gene matches: 9. The DNA for the CDR3 is TGTGCCAGCTCACCTTTGGCCGCGGGACAGGGTGGAAACACCATATATTTT. It encodes CASSPLAAGQGGNTIYF.

V and J are TRBV9 and TRBJ1-6, with 7 positions matching TRBD1. With V trimmed by 4 bases and J by 11 bases, 9 bases remained unmatched. The CDR3 is 14 amino acids. Looked up from germline, CDR1 is SGDLS and CDR2 is YYNGEE. CDR3 sequence reads: CASSSPPGQTPLHF. DNA for the CDR3: TGTGCCAGCAGCTCCCCCCCGGGACAGACACCCCTCCACTTT.

The chain employs TRBV5-1 and TRBJ2-3, with TRBD2 as a possible D gene (5 bases). CDR1 is SGHRS and CDR2 is YFSETQ in the germline V gene. This CDR3 has 15 residues. Trimming stripped 1 base from V and 6 bases from J, with 15 bases between. CDR3 bases: TGCGCCAGCAGCTTGAATGGGCCTCGGAGGGATACGCAGTATTTT. Translated: CASSLNGPRRDTQYF. Looking up the rest from reference TRBV5-1 and TRBJ2-3 gives the full variable domain: KAGVTQTPRYLIKTRGQQVTLSCSPISGHRSVSWYQQTPGQGLQFLFEYFSETQRNKGNFPGRFSGRQFSNSRSEMNVSTLELGDSALYLCASSLNGPRRDTQYFGPGTRLTVL.

The chain joins TRBV4-2 to TRBJ2-7; D might be TRBD1 (6 bases). The V gene lost 4 bases and the J gene lost 0 bases, with 13 bases spanning the gap. CDR3 size: 15 residues. Germline CDR1 reads LGHNA; CDR2 reads YNFKEQ. CDR3 region: CASSLETGSSYEQYF. The DNA for the CDR3 is TGTGCCAGCAGCCTAGAAACAGGGAGCTCCTACGAGCAGTACTTC.

The chain uses TRBV3-1 (or the pseudogene TRBV3-2) and TRBJ1-1; D gene unclear. The V gene lost 1 base and the J gene lost 5 bases, with 11 bases spanning the gap. CDR3 length: 14 amino acids. The germline V gene encodes CDR1 LGHDT and CDR2 YNNKEL (reference sequence). CDR3 DNA sequence: TGTGCCAGCAGCCAAGGAGGGTACGGGACTGAAGCTTTCTTT. Translating gives CASSQGGYGTEAFF.

The chain joins TRBV12-3 or TRBV12-4 to TRBJ1-1; 7 bases align to TRBD1. V lost 8 bases and J lost 2; bases outside the gene matches: 5. This CDR3 is 13 amino acids long. Here the CDR3 reads CASRTGVNTEAFF. For the CDR3, the DNA is TGTGCCAGCCGAACAGGGGTAAACACTGAAGCTTTCTTT.

The chain joins TRBV7-8 to TRBJ1-5; the D gene is possibly TRBD1 (5 bases). This CDR3 comprises 16 residues. From germline, CDR1 is SGHVS and CDR2 FQNEAQ. V dropped 3 bases and J dropped 2 bases, with 14 bases sitting between them. Here the CDR3 reads CASSFRTSGGNQPQHF. For the CDR3, the DNA is TGTGCCAGCAGCTTTCGGACATCGGGGGGCAATCAGCCCCAGCATTTT.

The V call is TRBV9, the J call TRBJ2-1; a possible D gene is TRBD2 (5 bases). CDR1 and CDR2 from the germline V gene are SGDLS and YYNGEE. The CDR3 has 14 residues. V was cut by 3 bases and J by 5 bases, with 12 bases left in between. The CDR3 protein is CASSARVGDNEQFF. CDR3 nucleotides: TGTGCCAGCAGCGCTCGGGTGGGAGACAATGAGCAGTTCTTC.

This chain links TRBV7-8 with TRBJ2-1, with 8 bases fitting TRBD2. Germline CDR1 is SGHVS and CDR2 is FQNEAQ. This CDR3 region has 14 residues. The V and J ends lost 5 bases and 8 bases, in that order; junction bases with no gene match: 8. The CDR3: CASSVREGIHEQFF. The CDR3 DNA reads as TGTGCCAGCAGCGTCCGGGAGGGGATCCATGAGCAGTTCTTC.

The chain joins TRBV4-2 to TRBJ2-5; D perhaps matches TRBD2 (6 bases). Germline CDR1 LGHNA, CDR2 YNFKEQ. The V gene lost 8 bases and the J gene lost 5 bases, with 18 bases spanning the gap. The CDR3 length is 14 residues. The CDR3 DNA reads TGTGCCAGCGGGGGAGGAGGATTGAGGGAGACCCAGTACTTC. It specifies CASGGGGLRETQYF.

The chain is built from TRBV10-3 and TRBJ1-2, with 7 bases identical to TRBD1. The J segment lost 6 bases and the V segment lost 3 bases, leaving 7 bases of the junction unmatched. Germline-derived CDR1 and CDR2 are ENHRY and SYGVKD. The CDR3 consists of 14 residues. CDR3 DNA: TGTGCCATCAGTGACCCGGGACAGCAGGATGGCTACACCTTC. Translation: CAISDPGQQDGYTF.

This clone was seen more than once but under ten times. The chain recombines TRBV25-1 with TRBJ2-2, with TRBD2 matching over 7 bases. The CDR3 is made up of 14 amino acids. J gave up 1 base and V 8 bases, and 4 bases lay outside the gene matches. Germline V gene data show CDR1 as MGHDK and CDR2 as SYGVNS. In DNA, the CDR3 is TGTGCCAGCGGGCTAGCGGAGAACACCGGGGAGCTGTTTTTT. Protein product: CASGLAENTGELFF.

V gene TRBV24-1 combines with J gene TRBJ2-3; TRBD2 aligns across 8 bases. Germline V lookup: CDR1 KGHDR, CDR2 SFDVKD. The V gene end was trimmed by 3 bases and the J gene end by 2 bases; junction bases not matched to a gene: 3. CDR3 length: 15 residues. The CDR3 protein is CATSDQRGYTDTQYF. In DNA, the CDR3 is TGTGCCACCAGTGATCAGCGGGGGTACACAGATACGCAGTATTTT.

The chain carries TRBV6-4 and TRBJ1-2; no clear D gene. The V gene lost 5 bases and the J gene lost 2 bases, with 12 bases spanning the gap. Germline CDR1 is MRHNA and CDR2 is SNTAGT. The CDR3 runs to 14 residues. The CDR3 coding sequence is TGTGCCAGCAGTCCAGAGATCGGGAACTATGGCTACACCTTC. This translates into CASSPEIGNYGYTF.

This clone was found once. V usage is TRBV6-4 and J usage is TRBJ2-5; 8 bases fit TRBD1. The V gene end was trimmed by 7 bases and the J gene end by 5 bases; junction bases not matched to a gene: 18. Germline CDR1 reads MRHNA; CDR2 reads SNTAGT. CDR3 length: 17 residues. CDR3 nucleotides: TGTGCCAGCATCCGGGACAGGAGAATGTTTATTCGGGAGACCCAGTACTTC. This translates into CASIRDRRMFIRETQYF.

The chain couples TRBV27 to TRBJ2-2; D possibly corresponds to TRBD1 (6 bases). The CDR3 is made up of 16 amino acids. Germline V gene data show CDR1 as MNHEY and CDR2 as SMNVEV (reference sequence). V lost 2 bases to trimming and J lost 0 bases, with 10 bases between them. As DNA, the CDR3 is TGTGCCAGCAGTTTAAGAGGGGGTACGAACACCGGGGAGCTGTTTTTT. It specifies CASSLRGGTNTGELFF.

The chain carries TRBV7-9 and TRBJ2-3; tentatively, D is TRBD1 (6 bases). CDR1 is SEHNR and CDR2 is FQNEAQ in the germline V gene (reference sequence). V was shortened by 1 base and J by 1 base, with 9 bases between the two germline ends. This CDR3 spans 15 amino acids. The CDR3 spells CASSLGYRGTDTQYF. CDR3 sequence (DNA): TGTGCCAGCAGCTTAGGGTACAGGGGCACAGATACGCAGTATTTT.

This sequence joins TRBV19 and TRBJ1-3; a possible D gene is TRBD1 (6 bases). CDR1 LNHDA and CDR2 SQIVND come from the germline V gene (reference sequence). V was shortened by 4 bases and J by 1 base, with 11 bases between the two germline ends. This CDR3 region has 15 residues. The CDR3 sequence: CASSTTGQSGNTIYF. The CDR3, as DNA: TGTGCCAGTAGTACCACCGGACAGTCTGGAAACACCATATATTTT. Full variable domain (outside the CDR3, taken from reference TRBV19 and TRBJ1-3): DGGITQSPKYLFRKEGQNVTLSCEQNLNHDAMYWYRQDPGQGLRLIYYSQIVNDFQKGDIAEGYSVSREKKESFPLTVTSAQKNPTAFYLCASSTTGQSGNTIYFGEGSWLTVV.

This rearrangement joins TRBV2 to TRBJ2-5; 7 bases fit TRBD1. The V gene end was trimmed by 5 bases and the J gene end by 1 base; junction bases not matched to a gene: 4. Germline V gives CDR1 SNHLY, CDR2 FYNNEI. The CDR3 sequence is 14 residues long. This CDR3 reads CASSPGQIQETQYF. CDR3 DNA sequence: TGTGCCAGCAGTCCGGGACAGATCCAAGAGACCCAGTACTTC.